Below, one T cell receptor (beta chain) is given with its context. The data were taken from a study of blood T cell repertoires in COVID-19. The overall study: Samples of COVID-19 (acute and convalescent) were obtained from the United States, Italy and Spain. From T cells, B-cell-depleted T cells, or PBMCs came the material, which was cDNA or gDNA.

Under the authors' procedure: By means of reference gene primer amplification, nucleated cell counts were estimated. Sequencing was performed with immunoSEQ multiplex PCR; in TCRdb, only in-frame clones are kept and a portion is missing. For V, J and clone size, that table is used; D and trimming come from the DNA. The sample includes over 70,000 clones, 75% to 90% of them seen just once. This CDR3 contains 14 residues. Per germline, CDR1 MNHEY and CDR2 SMNVEV (reference sequence). Trimming stripped 4 bases from V and 0 bases from J, with 8 bases between. The source material was peripheral blood. This TCR derives from a man between 65 and 80 years old who had recovered from COVID-19. The J gene is TRBJ2-3, the V gene TRBV27; no clear D gene. The CDR3 bases are TGTGCCAGCAGTTCTTTCAGAAGCACAGATACGCAGTATTTT. It translates to CASSSFRSTDTQYF.